The 16 T cell receptor beta chains below come from one sample, sequenced in a study of cytomegalovirus exposure and HLA in healthy donors (dated by TCRdb to 2015 to 2018). The receptor library was made with the immunoSEQ multiplex PCR assay. The multiplex PCR relied on a mix of 60 forward primers for TCR Vbeta segments and 13 reverse primers for TCR Jbeta segments. Imported from immuneACCESS, the table was reduced by TCRdb to in-frame sequences with V and J called. These copies leave out some clones; in studies compared against another copy, an unresolved V gene accounts for under half, and the cause of the remainder is not known. Across this sample there are roughly 160,000 clones, with around three quarters seen only once. Of the sample, roughly 2% falls within the top ten clones. The sample taken for sequencing was PBMCs. The receptors were gathered from a man aged 45-65 years in good health and CMV-seropositive.

The chain has TRBV4-1 and TRBJ1-5; 8 bases are a match to TRBD1. CDR3 length: 15 amino acids. V was clipped by 5 bases and J by 4 bases; unmatched bases: 7. CDR1 MGHRA and CDR2 YSYEKL come from the germline V gene. DNA of the CDR3: TGCGCCAGCAGCTATCGGACAGGGCTAAATCAGCCCCAGCATTTT. This translates into CASSYRTGLNQPQHF.

This clone appeared a few times. The chain employs TRBV6-1 and TRBJ1-4; TRBD1 matches at 7 bases. Germline CDR1 is MNHNS and CDR2 is SASEGT. The J segment lost 7 bases and the V segment lost 2 bases, leaving 7 bases of the junction unmatched. The CDR3 totals 15 residues. CDR3 amino acids: CASSEMTGRSEKLFF. The CDR3 bases are TGTGCCAGCAGTGAAATGACAGGGCGGAGTGAAAAACTGTTTTTT.

Worth noting for this clone: The sample has other DNA sequences that encode this CDR3 too. V and J are TRBV9 and TRBJ1-1; a weak D match, TRBD1 (6 bases). CDR1 is SGDLS and CDR2 is YYNGEE in the germline V gene. The CDR3 is made up of 15 amino acids. V gave up 4 bases and J gave up 1 base, with 14 bases separating them. The CDR3 loop reads CASSSHIQGNTEAFF. The CDR3 DNA is TGTGCCAGCAGCTCACATATACAGGGGAACACTGAAGCTTTCTTT.

The V and J genes are TRBV7-3 and TRBJ1-2; TRBD1 agrees at 9 bases. The CDR3 extends over 13 amino acids. V shed 4 bases and J 6 bases; nucleotides not matched to a gene: 3. The germline V gene encodes CDR1 SGHTA and CDR2 FQGTGA. The CDR3 DNA reads TGTGCCAGCAGCTGGGACAGGGAGGATGGCTACACCTTC. As protein: CASSWDREDGYTF.

This chain uses TRBV9 with TRBJ1-2; TRBD1 matches at 8 bases. The CDR3 sequence is 14 residues long. V dropped 4 bases and J dropped 8; count of bases not matched to a gene: 10. Germline values: CDR1 SGDLS, CDR2 YYNGEE. CDR3: CASSPHRGGEGYTF. The CDR3 DNA is TGTGCCAGCAGCCCCCACAGGGGGGGGGAGGGCTACACCTTC.

The V call is TRBV2, the J call TRBJ2-7; tentative D call: TRBD2 (6 bases). This CDR3 region has 16 residues. Germline loops: CDR1 SNHLY, CDR2 FYNNEI. The V end lost 8 bases, the J end lost 0 bases, and 20 bases lay between the germline ends. The CDR3 region is CASRRTPGVSSYEQYF. Here the CDR3 DNA reads TGTGCCAGCCGTCGAACCCCGGGAGTCAGCTCCTACGAGCAGTACTTC.

This rearrangement joins TRBV11-2 to TRBJ1-1; maybe TRBD1 (6 bases). V lost 5 bases to trimming and J lost 0 bases, with 10 bases between them. This CDR3 contains 14 residues. CDR1 is SGHAT, CDR2 FQNNGV, per germline. The CDR3 coding sequence is TGTGCCAGCAGCCGGGACACTTTGAACACTGAAGCTTTCTTT. As protein: CASSRDTLNTEAFF.

In its sample, this clone was seen a few times. V usage is TRBV19 and J usage is TRBJ2-1, with D tentatively TRBD2 (6 bases). CDR1 and CDR2 (germline): LNHDA, SQIVND (reference sequence). The CDR3 extends over 17 amino acids. V gave up 5 bases and J gave up 0 bases, with 17 bases separating them. CDR3 in amino acids: CASSSIMAGSSYNEQFF. CDR3 nucleotide sequence: TGTGCCAGTAGTTCTATCATGGCGGGGAGCTCCTACAATGAGCAGTTCTTC. The full variable domain, completed using reference TRBV19 and TRBJ2-1, is DGGITQSPKYLFRKEGQNVTLSCEQNLNHDAMYWYRQDPGQGLRLIYYSQIVNDFQKGDIAEGYSVSREKKESFPLTVTSAQKNPTAFYLCASSSIMAGSSYNEQFFGPGTRLTVL.

V is TRBV29-1 and J is TRBJ2-1; 14 bases map to TRBD2. After removal of 7 bases from V and 15 bases from J, the junction contained 8 bases not matched to a gene. The CDR3 contains 12 residues. Germline V gives CDR1 SQVTM, CDR2 ANQGSEA. The CDR3 DNA sequence: TGCAGCGAAGGGACTAGCGGGGGCCCGGGGTTCTTC. Encoded protein: CSEGTSGGPGFF.

The chain has TRBV5-1 and TRBJ2-1; 7 bases fit TRBD2. The CDR3 has 14 amino acids. V gave up 3 bases and J gave up 4 bases; unmatched junction bases: 4. Germline V CDR1 and CDR2: SGHRS, YFSETQ. The DNA for the CDR3 is TGCGCCAGCAGCTACGGCGGGGGTTACAATGAGCAGTTCTTC. Translated: CASSYGGGYNEQFF.

The V and J genes are TRBV7-9 and TRBJ1-5; D may be TRBD1 (6 bases). Trimming removed 1 base from V and 0 bases from J, with 10 bases in between. The CDR3 length is 16 residues. Germline values: CDR1 SEHNR, CDR2 FQNEAQ (reference sequence). CDR3 in DNA: TGTGCCAGCAGCTTAGGGGGACACCATAGCAATCAGCCCCAGCATTTT. Amino acids: CASSLGGHHSNQPQHF.

The chain joins TRBV19 to TRBJ1-4; 8 bases map to TRBD1. CDR3 length: 14 residues. Germline lookup yields CDR1 LNHDA and CDR2 SQIVND (reference sequence). V lost 10 bases to trimming and J lost 8 bases; unmatched junction nucleotides: 12. CDR3 in DNA: TGTGCCACCGCGGCCCAGGGGGCGTGGGAAAAACTGTTTTTT. It encodes CATAAQGAWEKLFF.

The genes are TRBV2 and TRBJ2-2; perhaps TRBD1 as D (6 bases). Germline V gives CDR1 SNHLY, CDR2 FYNNEI. This CDR3 is built from 12 residues. Between the trimmed V and J ends, which lost 11 bases and 9 bases, there was a span of 16 bases. The CDR3 sequence is CACQGSLRELFF. The DNA for the CDR3 is TGTGCCTGTCAGGGGTCGCTAAGGGAGCTGTTTTTT.

The genes are TRBV7-9 and TRBJ1-5; the D gene is possibly TRBD1 (6 bases). V was pared by 8 bases and J by 6 bases, with 14 bases between. From germline, CDR1 is SEHNR and CDR2 FQNEAQ (reference sequence). CDR3 length: 13 amino acids. CDR3 sequence: CASDRGGRQPQHF. DNA for the CDR3: TGTGCCAGCGACCGGGGGGGGCGTCAGCCCCAGCATTTT. The variable domain in full, with the rest retrieved from reference TRBV7-9 and TRBJ1-5, is DTGVSQNPRHKITKRGQNVTFRCDPISEHNRLYWYRQTLGQGPEFLTYFQNEAQLEKSRLLSDRFSAERPKGSFSTLEIQRTEQGDSAMYLCASDRGGRQPQHFGDGTRLSIL.

The chain recombines TRBV21-1 with TRBJ1-4; the table's D call TRBD1 went unverified against the DNA. TRBV21-1 has pseudogene status. There are 16 residues in the CDR3. This chain's CDR3 is CASSKAHRGLYEKLFF. Written as DNA, the CDR3 is TGTGCCAGCAGCAAAGCCCACAGGGGGCTATATGAAAAACTGTTTTTT.

The genes are TRBV4-3 and TRBJ2-7, with 11 bases matching TRBD1. The trim removed 0 bases at V and 1 base at J, leaving 5 bases unmatched. This CDR3 region has 17 residues. The V gene's germline CDR1 is LGHNA and CDR2 YSLEER. The CDR3 DNA sequence: TGCGCCAGCAGCCAAGATGTCCGGGACAGGGGGTCCTACGAGCAGTACTTC. Its protein is CASSQDVRDRGSYEQYF.